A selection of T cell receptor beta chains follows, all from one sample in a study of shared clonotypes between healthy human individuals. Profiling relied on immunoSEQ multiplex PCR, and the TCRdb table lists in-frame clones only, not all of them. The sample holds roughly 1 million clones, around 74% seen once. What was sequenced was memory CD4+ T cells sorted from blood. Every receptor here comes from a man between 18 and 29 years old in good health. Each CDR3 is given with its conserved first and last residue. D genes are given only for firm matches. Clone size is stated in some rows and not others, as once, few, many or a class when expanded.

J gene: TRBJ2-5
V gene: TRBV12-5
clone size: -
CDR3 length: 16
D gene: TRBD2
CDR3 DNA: TGTGCTAGTGGTCCGGGGATACTAGCGGGGACTGAGACCCAGTACTTC
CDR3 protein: CASGPGILAGTETQYF

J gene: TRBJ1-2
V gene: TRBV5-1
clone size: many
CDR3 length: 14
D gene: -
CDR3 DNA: TGCGCCAGCAGCTTGCCGGGGGCGGTCGAGGGCTACACCTTC
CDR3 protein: CASSLPGAVEGYTF

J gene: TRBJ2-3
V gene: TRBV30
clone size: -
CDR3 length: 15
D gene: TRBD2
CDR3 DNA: TGTGCCTGGAACCCCGGGGGGGGGTTTGGAGATACGCAGTATTTT
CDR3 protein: CAWNPGGGFGDTQYF

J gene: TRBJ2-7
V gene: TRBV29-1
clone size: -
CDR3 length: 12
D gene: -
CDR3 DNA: TGCAGCGTCGTCGACATCTCCTACGAGCAGTACTTC
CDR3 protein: CSVVDISYEQYF

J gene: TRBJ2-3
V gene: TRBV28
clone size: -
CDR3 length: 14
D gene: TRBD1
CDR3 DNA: TGTGCCAGCAGTTTAACAGGGGGGCCAGATACGCAGTATTTT
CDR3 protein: CASSLTGGPDTQYF

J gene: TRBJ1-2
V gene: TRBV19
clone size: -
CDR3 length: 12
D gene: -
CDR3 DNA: TGTGCCAGTAGTACCCAGGGGCCTGGCTACACCTTC
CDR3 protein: CASSTQGPGYTF

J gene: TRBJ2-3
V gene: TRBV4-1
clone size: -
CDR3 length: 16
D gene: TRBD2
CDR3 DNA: TGCGCCAGCAGCCAGTTAAACGGCGGGAGAGTGGATACGCAGTATTTT
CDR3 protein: CASSQLNGGRVDTQYF

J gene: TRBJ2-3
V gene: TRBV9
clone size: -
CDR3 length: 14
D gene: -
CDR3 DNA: TGTGCCAGTGGGGGGATAGGGCTGACAGATACGCAGTATTTT
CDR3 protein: CASGGIGLTDTQYF

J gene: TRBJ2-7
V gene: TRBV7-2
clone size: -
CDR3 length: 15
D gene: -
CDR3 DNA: TGTGCCAGCAGCTTAGCGGCGGCCTACGCCTACGAGCAGTACTTC
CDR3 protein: CASSLAAAYAYEQYF

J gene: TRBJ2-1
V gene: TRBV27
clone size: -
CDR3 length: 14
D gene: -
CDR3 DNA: TGTGCCAGCAGTTTTGGGACTGCATACAATGAGCAGTTCTTC
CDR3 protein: CASSFGTAYNEQFF

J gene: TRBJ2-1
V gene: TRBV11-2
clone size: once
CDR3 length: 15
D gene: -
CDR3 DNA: TGTGCCAGCAGCTTAGATCGAGTGGTGGGGAATGAGCAGTTCTTC
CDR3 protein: CASSLDRVVGNEQFF

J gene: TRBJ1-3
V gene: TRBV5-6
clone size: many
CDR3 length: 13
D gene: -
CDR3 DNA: TGTGCCAGCAGCTTGGTTGAAGGAAACACCATATATTTT
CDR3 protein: CASSLVEGNTIYF

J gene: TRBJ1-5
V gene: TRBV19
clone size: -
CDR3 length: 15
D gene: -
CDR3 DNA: TGTGCCAGTAGTTTACGGACAGCATCCAATCAGCCCCAGCATTTT
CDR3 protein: CASSLRTASNQPQHF

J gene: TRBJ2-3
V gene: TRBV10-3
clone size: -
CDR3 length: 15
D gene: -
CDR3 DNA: TGTGCCATCACCGAGGGCGCCCTAGACGGAGATACGCAGTATTTT
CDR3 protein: CAITEGALDGDTQYF

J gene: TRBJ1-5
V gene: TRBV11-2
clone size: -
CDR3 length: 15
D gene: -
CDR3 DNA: TGTGCCAGCAGCTTAGGGCAGGGGAGCAATCAGCCCCAGCATTTT
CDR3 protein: CASSLGQGSNQPQHF

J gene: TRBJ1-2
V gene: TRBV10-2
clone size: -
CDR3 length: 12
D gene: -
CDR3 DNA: TGCGCCAGCAGTGAAAGTTCCTATGGCTACACCTTC
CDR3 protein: CASSESSYGYTF

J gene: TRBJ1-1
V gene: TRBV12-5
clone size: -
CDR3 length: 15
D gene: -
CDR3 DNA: TGTGCTAGTGCCCCGACTGAAGCACGTAAGGCTGAAGCTTTCTTT
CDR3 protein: CASAPTEARKAEAFF

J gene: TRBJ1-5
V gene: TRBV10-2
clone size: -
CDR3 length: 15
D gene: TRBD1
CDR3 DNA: TGCGCCAGCAGTGAGTCGGGACAGGGAAATCAGCCCCAGCATTTT
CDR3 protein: CASSESGQGNQPQHF

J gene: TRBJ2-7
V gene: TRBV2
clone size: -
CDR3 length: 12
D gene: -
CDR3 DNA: TGTGCTTCTTCCCTATCCCGCTACGAGCAGTACTTC
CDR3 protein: CASSLSRYEQYF